The next 26 T cell receptor beta chains were all read from a single sample in a study of blood T cell repertoires in COVID-19. TCRdb keeps only in-frame clones here, not all; method: immunoSEQ multiplex PCR. The profile shows around 230,000 clones, around 84% of them singletons. Source material: peripheral blood. The origin of the receptors is a man aged 40-49 years who had recovered from COVID-19.

CDR3 sequence reads: CSVETGGMNTEAFF. CDR3 sequence (DNA): TGCAGCGTTGAGACAGGGGGTATGAACACTGAAGCTTTCTTT. The J gene is TRBJ1-1, the V gene TRBV29-1, with TRBD1 identical over 9 bases. This CDR3 spans 14 amino acids. The J segment lost 0 bases and the V segment lost 3 bases, leaving 2 bases of the junction unmatched. Germline CDR1 and CDR2: SQVTM and ANQGSEA.

The rearrangement uses TRBV14 and TRBJ1-1; no clear D gene. The germline V gene encodes CDR1 SGHDN and CDR2 FVKESK. V gave up 1 base and J gave up 1 base, with 7 bases separating them. The length of the CDR3 is 14 residues. The CDR3 loop reads CASSQGGTNTEAFF. The CDR3 DNA is TGTGCCAGCAGCCAAGGAGGAACGAACACTGAAGCTTTCTTT.

The table lists this clone with a count of one. CDR3 DNA sequence: TGTGCCAGCAGATCTACCTACAGGGGGCGAGCTGAAGCTTTCTTT. Protein: CASRSTYRGRAEAFF. The J gene is TRBJ1-1, the V gene TRBV6-5; 9 bases are shared with TRBD1. The CDR3 is made up of 15 amino acids. CDR1 and CDR2 (germline): MNHEY, SVGAGI. Losses at the gene ends were 6 bases for V and 6 bases for J; bases not matched to a gene: 11.

The chain couples TRBV18 to TRBJ2-7; 8 nucleotides agree with TRBD1. The ends lost 6 bases at V and 5 bases at J; junction bases unmatched: 15. The CDR3 extends over 16 amino acids. Germline loops: CDR1 KGHSH, CDR2 LQKENI. The CDR3 DNA follows: TGTGCCAGCTCGCAGAGGGACCGGACAGGGAGGAACGAGCAGTACTTC. Translation: CASSQRDRTGRNEQYF. The whole variable domain, filled in from reference TRBV18 and TRBJ2-7, reads NAGVMQNPRHLVRRRGQEARLRCSPMKGHSHVYWYRQLPEEGLKFMVYLQKENIIDESGMPKERFSAEFPKEGPSILRIQQVVRGDSAAYFCASSQRDRTGRNEQYFGPGTRLTVT.

The gene calls are TRBV5-1 and TRBJ1-5, with 7 nucleotides matching TRBD1. The CDR3 is 15 residues long. V shed 0 bases, J shed 10 bases, and the junction held 10 bases outside the gene matches. Germline CDR1 SGHRS, CDR2 YFSETQ. CDR3 amino acids: CASSLGRQGEYPQHF. The CDR3 bases are TGCGCCAGCAGCTTGGGTCGACAGGGCGAGTATCCCCAGCATTTT.

The CDR3 DNA reads as TGTGCCAGCAGCCCGACCGGGACAGGGGTTCACGAGCAGTACTTC. Encoded protein: CASSPTGTGVHEQYF. The chain is built from TRBV11-2 and TRBJ2-7; 10 bases map to TRBD1. Germline CDR1 is SGHAT and CDR2 is FQNNGV. With V trimmed by 5 bases and J by 5 bases, 9 bases remained unmatched. The CDR3 covers 15 residues.

This clone turned up a few times. The rearrangement joins TRBV19 to TRBJ2-2; D might be TRBD2 (5 bases). Germline values: CDR1 LNHDA, CDR2 SQIVND (reference sequence). The germline V and J ends were trimmed by 3 bases and 6 bases, with 14 bases remaining between them. The length of the CDR3 is 15 residues. This CDR3 is CASSISSGLAGELFF. The CDR3 DNA sequence: TGTGCCAGTAGTATTTCCTCGGGGTTAGCCGGGGAGCTGTTTTTT.

The CDR3 DNA follows: TGTGCCAGCAGCGCGGGGGACGGGAACTCTGGAAACACCATATATTTT. Amino acids: CASSAGDGNSGNTIYF. The J gene is TRBJ1-3, the V gene TRBV9, with D perhaps matching TRBD1 (5 bases). The CDR3 sequence is 16 residues long. Deletions cut 3 bases from V and 0 bases from J, with 13 bases between. The germline CDR1 and CDR2 sequences are SGDLS and YYNGEE.

The V gene is TRBV5-1, the J gene TRBJ2-7; maybe TRBD2 (6 bases). Trimming left V 5 bases short and J 7 bases short, with 16 bases between. The CDR3 contains 13 residues. Per the germline V gene, CDR1 is SGHRS and CDR2 is YFSETQ. The DNA for the CDR3 is TGCGCCAGCAGGTCAGGGACCGCGGGGGAGCAGTACTTC. It is translated as CASRSGTAGEQYF.

This chain joins TRBV16 and TRBJ1-1; D may be TRBD1 (6 bases). Trimming removed 0 bases at V and 0 bases at J, with 11 bases between. CDR1 is KGHSY, CDR2 FQNENV, per germline. The CDR3 consists of 16 residues. The CDR3 reads CASSQSISGVNTEAFF. In DNA form, the CDR3 reads TGTGCCAGCAGCCAATCGATCTCAGGGGTGAACACTGAAGCTTTCTTT.

The rearrangement joins TRBV6-5 to TRBJ1-4; 8 bases fit TRBD1. Germline assignment: CDR1 MNHEY and CDR2 SVGAGI. Trimming took 6 bases from V and 7 from J; bases not matched to a gene: 4. The CDR3 loop spans 13 amino acids. The CDR3 DNA sequence: TGTGCCAGCAGCAACAGGGGGTTTGAAAAACTGTTTTTT. It yields the protein CASSNRGFEKLFF.

This clone was seen more than once but under ten times. The chain recombines TRBV5-1 with TRBJ2-1; D is unclear. The CDR3 has 14 amino acids. Trimming pared 0 bases from V and 7 bases from J, leaving 11 bases between. Germline CDR1 and CDR2: SGHRS and YFSETQ. DNA for the CDR3: TGCGCCAGCAGCTTGGGCCCTGGCTCGAATGAGCAGTTCTTC. Translation: CASSLGPGSNEQFF.

This clone has only one observation. The V gene is TRBV10-1, the J gene TRBJ2-3, with 12 bases fitting TRBD2. V lost 2 bases, J lost 4 bases, and 4 bases stayed unmatched. The V gene's germline CDR1 is WNHNN and CDR2 SYGVQD (reference sequence). The CDR3 covers 16 residues. The CDR3 loop reads CASSESPSGGADTQYF. CDR3 nucleotide sequence: TGCGCCAGCAGTGAGAGCCCTAGCGGGGGGGCAGATACGCAGTATTTT.

The chain combines TRBV2 with TRBJ2-1; possibly TRBD1 for D (6 bases). V shed 7 bases and J shed 6 bases, with 16 bases lying between them. This CDR3 spans 14 amino acids. Germline V CDR1 and CDR2: SNHLY, FYNNEI. CDR3 region: CASTGHQVPNEQFF. In DNA, the CDR3 is TGTGCCAGCACGGGACACCAGGTTCCCAATGAGCAGTTCTTC.

This rearrangement joins TRBV29-1 to TRBJ2-5; tentatively, D is TRBD1 (6 bases). The CDR3 extends over 13 amino acids. CDR1 SQVTM and CDR2 ANQGSEA come from the germline V gene. Trimming cost V 4 bases and J 4 bases, with 13 bases left between them. Here the CDR3 reads CSVAVVGGETQYF. DNA of the CDR3: TGCAGCGTTGCTGTTGTAGGGGGAGAGACCCAGTACTTC.

The chain combines TRBV7-9 with TRBJ2-5, with 9 bases fitting TRBD2. This CDR3 region has 14 residues. Germline loops: CDR1 SEHNR, CDR2 FQNEAQ (reference sequence). The junction had 7 bases not matched to a gene; V was cut back by 7 bases and J by 4 bases. The CDR3 region has the DNA TGTGCCAGCATCTCGTTAGCGGGGGCAGAGACCCAGTACTTC. Encoded protein: CASISLAGAETQYF.

The chain joins TRBV5-1 to TRBJ2-1; perhaps TRBD2 as D (6 bases). Trimming left V 0 bases short and J 2 bases short, with 15 bases between. Germline CDR1 reads SGHRS; CDR2 reads YFSETQ. This CDR3 is built from 17 residues. The CDR3 loop is CASSLAPGGATYNEQFF. Here the CDR3 DNA reads TGCGCCAGCAGCTTGGCCCCTGGCGGGGCAACCTACAATGAGCAGTTCTTC.

The chain joins TRBV25-1 to TRBJ2-5; TRBD2 matches at 7 bases. This CDR3 comprises 16 residues. J gave up 1 base and V 1 base, and 6 bases lay outside the gene matches. Germline V gene sequence: CDR1 MGHDK, CDR2 SYGVNS. In DNA form, the CDR3 reads TGTGCCAGCAGTGAATTTAGCGGGTCCATCCAAGAGACCCAGTACTTC. Translation: CASSEFSGSIQETQYF. Together with reference TRBV25-1 and TRBJ2-5, the CDR3 gives the full variable domain: EADIYQTPRYLVIGTGKKITLECSQTMGHDKMYWYQQDPGMELHLIHYSYGVNSTEKGDLSSESTVSRIRTEHFPLTLESARPSHTSQYLCASSEFSGSIQETQYFGPGTRLLVL.

The chain links TRBV30 to TRBJ1-6, with D maybe TRBD1 (5 bases). CDR1 is GTSNPN and CDR2 is SVGIG in the germline V gene (reference sequence). V dropped 3 bases and J dropped 1 base, with 10 bases sitting between them. The CDR3 consists of 15 residues. The CDR3 protein is CAWRFRESYNSPLHF. The CDR3 DNA reads TGTGCCTGGAGATTCAGGGAATCCTATAATTCACCCCTCCACTTT.

The chain uses TRBV9 and TRBJ2-7, with 14 nucleotides matching TRBD2. CDR1 is SGDLS, CDR2 YYNGEE, per germline. Trimming cost V 10 bases and J 6 bases; bases outside gene matches: 9. The CDR3 extends over 14 amino acids. The CDR3 bases are TGTGCCGTACAGACTAGCGGGAGGGCCGCCGAGCAGTACTTC. Translating gives CAVQTSGRAAEQYF.

The V gene is TRBV7-2, the J gene TRBJ1-2; D unresolved. CDR1 SGHTA and CDR2 FQGNSA come from the germline V gene. The CDR3 spans 13 residues. V was cut by 2 bases and J by 5 bases, with 9 bases left in between. The CDR3 reads CASSLNSEYGYTF. Here the CDR3 DNA reads TGTGCCAGCAGCTTAAACAGTGAATATGGCTACACCTTC.

The V gene is TRBV15, the J gene TRBJ2-3, with 12 bases fitting TRBD2. Germline V gene lookup returns CDR1 LNHNV and CDR2 YYDKDF (reference sequence). J gave up 1 base and V 2 bases, and 1 base lay outside the gene matches. The CDR3 is 16 residues long. CDR3 sequence reads: CATSRRTSGGTDTQYF. The CDR3 DNA follows: TGTGCCACCAGCAGAAGGACTAGCGGGGGCACAGATACGCAGTATTTT.

This rearrangement joins TRBV5-5 to TRBJ2-1; the match to TRBD2 covers 7 bases. Per the germline V gene, CDR1 is SGHKS and CDR2 is YYEKEE (reference sequence). V was pared by 1 base and J by 9 bases, with 10 bases of the junction left unmatched. The CDR3 totals 15 residues. The CDR3 region has the DNA TGTGCCAGCAGCTTGTTTGTGACTAGCTGGGGTGAGCAGTTCTTC. Translating gives CASSLFVTSWGEQFF.

The chain employs TRBV4-3 and TRBJ2-1; no reliable D call. V lost 4 bases, J lost 4 bases, and 11 bases lay in between. The CDR3 totals 14 residues. CDR1 and CDR2 from the germline V gene are LGHNA and YSLEER. CDR3 bases: TGCGCCAGCAGCCGAGATAAAACTTACAATGAGCAGTTCTTC. Encoded protein: CASSRDKTYNEQFF.

This clone was detected only a few times. The chain links TRBV27 to TRBJ2-3; 10 positions agree with TRBD2. The germline gives CDR1 MNHEY, CDR2 SMNVEV (reference sequence). This CDR3 has 16 residues. The V segment lost 4 bases and the J segment 3 bases; nucleotides outside the gene matches: 7. The CDR3: CASSSRGSGRTDTQYF. CDR3 in DNA: TGTGCCAGCAGTTCCCGGGGTAGCGGGAGGACAGATACGCAGTATTTT.

This clone occurred once. CDR3 DNA sequence: TGCAGTGCTAGTCTTGCGGCACAGGGGGAGAATGGCTACACCTTC. Translation: CSASLAAQGENGYTF. The chain has TRBV20-1 and TRBJ1-2; 8 bases match TRBD1. The CDR3 is 15 amino acids. After removal of 3 bases from V and 6 bases from J, the junction contained 12 bases not matched to a gene. CDR1 is DFQATT and CDR2 is SNEGSKA in the germline V gene (reference sequence).